The entry that follows covers one T cell receptor (beta chain) sequence. CDR1 and CDR2 (germline): SQVTM, ANQGSEA. V was pared by 4 bases and J by 4 bases, with 15 bases between. This CDR3 comprises 14 residues. The sample is drawn from a study of blood T cell repertoires in COVID-19. Study-wide context: Collection of acute and convalescent COVID-19 samples took place in the United States, Italy and Spain. T cells, B-cell-depleted T cells, or PBMCs provided the cDNA or gDNA that served as material.

Authors' data handling: From reference gene primer amplification, estimates of nucleated cell counts were derived. Some clones are missing from TCRdb's copy, which holds only in-frame ones; the method was immunoSEQ multiplex PCR. V and J calls plus clone size are reproduced from that table; the DNA served to infer D and trimming. The table has 300,000 to 450,000 clones, 81% seen once. The chain joins TRBV29-1 to TRBJ2-3, with D maybe TRBD1 (5 bases). What was sequenced was peripheral blood. This sequence originates from a human donor with acute or convalescent COVID-19. The donor label of this sample is uncertain. The CDR3: CSVVIVQGADTQYF. DNA for the CDR3: TGCAGCGTTGTTATCGTTCAGGGCGCAGATACGCAGTATTTT.